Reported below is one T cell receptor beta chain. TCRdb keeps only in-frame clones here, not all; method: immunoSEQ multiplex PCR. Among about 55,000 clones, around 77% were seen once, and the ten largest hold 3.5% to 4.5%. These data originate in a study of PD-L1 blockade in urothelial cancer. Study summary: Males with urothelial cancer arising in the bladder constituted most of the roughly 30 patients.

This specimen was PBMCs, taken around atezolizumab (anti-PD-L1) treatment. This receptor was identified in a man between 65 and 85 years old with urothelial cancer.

CDR3 region: CASSPLAGMRTGELFF. In nucleotides, the CDR3 is TGTGCCAGCAGCCCTCTAGCGGGCATGAGGACCGGGGAGCTGTTTTTT. The V gene is TRBV7-2, the J gene TRBJ2-2; 8 bases are a match to TRBD2. The CDR3 runs to 16 residues. The V and J ends lost 5 bases and 5 bases, in that order; junction bases with no gene match: 10. Germline V gene sequence: CDR1 SGHTA, CDR2 FQGNSA.